This paragraph reports one T cell receptor (beta chain). Its antigen remains unknown. At one boundary the junction diverges from the germline segment, which might be a read error. The data stem from a study of Graves' ophthalmopathy and Graves' hyperthyroidism. Whole-study findings and limits: Blood also contained most of the expanded thyroid clonotypes above 0.001 frequency.

Active ophthalmopathy (CAS at least 3, NOSPECS at least 4), lasting under 3 months. Germline assignment: CDR1 DFQATT and CDR2 SNEGSKA (reference sequence). CDR3 length: 13 amino acids. CDR3 regions of TCR beta were amplified from RNA transcripts. The first round was an RT-PCR with HTBI primers, and the second round was a multiplex PCR. TCRdb fed the multiplex PCR reads into MiXCR, producing one record per CDR3 protein. This sample yields 40,000 to 45,000 distinct CDR3 sequences, of which 40% to 65% are seen a single time; 18% belongs to the top ten. Specimen: peripheral blood. The source of this sequence is an adult man with Graves' ophthalmopathy. This chain connects TRBV20-1 to TRBJ2-7; D gene uncertain. The last part of the DNA fits TRBJ2-1 better; the J call may be wrong. CDR3 bases: TGCCGTGCTAGAGATGATGGGGACAATGAGCAGTTCTTC. Translating gives CRARDDGDNEQFF.